Listed here are 11 T cell receptor beta chains from one sample, sequenced in a study of blood T cell repertoires in COVID-19. Method: immunoSEQ multiplex PCR; TCRdb's copy keeps in-frame clones and lacks some. The sample has roughly 87,000 clones, less than 80% seen once. Sequencing was performed on peripheral blood. The receptors originated from an elderly woman with acute or convalescent COVID-19.

As concerns this clone: The sample carries other DNA sequences with the same CDR3. The rearrangement joins TRBV18 to TRBJ2-1, with 11 positions matching TRBD2. This CDR3 spans 15 amino acids. Germline loops: CDR1 KGHSH, CDR2 LQKENI. The V and J ends lost 3 bases and 4 bases, in that order; junction bases with no gene match: 2. CDR3 bases: TGTGCCAGCTCACCCTTAGCGGGGGGGTACAATGAGCAGTTCTTC. Protein: CASSPLAGGYNEQFF.

The chain combines TRBV6-1 with TRBJ1-4, with D uncertain. This CDR3 has 16 amino acids. Trimming left V 2 bases short and J 0 bases short, with 10 bases between. The germline CDR1 and CDR2 sequences are MNHNS and SASEGT. The CDR3, as DNA: TGTGCCAGCAGTGAAATGGCAGGCGCAACTAATGAAAAACTGTTTTTT. It codes for CASSEMAGATNEKLFF.

The chain employs TRBV18 and TRBJ2-1, with D tentatively TRBD1 (5 bases). CDR3 length: 14 residues. V was cut by 6 bases and J by 4 bases, with 13 bases left in between. In germline, CDR1 is KGHSH, CDR2 LQKENI. The DNA for the CDR3 is TGTGCCAGCTCGCCCGGACAAACATACAATGAGCAGTTCTTC. Protein: CASSPGQTYNEQFF.

The chain couples TRBV3-1 (or the pseudogene TRBV3-2) to TRBJ1-6, with D possibly TRBD1 on 6 matching bases. In germline, CDR1 is LGHDT, CDR2 YNNKEL (reference sequence). Between the trimmed V and J ends, which lost 2 bases and 7 bases, there was a span of 12 bases. This CDR3 is built from 15 residues. For the CDR3, the DNA is TGTGCCAGCAGCCAATCCGACAGGACCAATTCACCCCTCCACTTT. It encodes CASSQSDRTNSPLHF.

The chain couples TRBV9 to TRBJ2-1; TRBD2 matches at 9 bases. The J segment lost 8 bases and the V segment lost 4 bases, leaving 10 bases of the junction unmatched. CDR1 and CDR2 (germline): SGDLS, YYNGEE. The CDR3 runs to 15 residues. The CDR3 nucleotides are TGTGCCAGCAGCTCAGAGGGGCGGGGGGGCGATGAGCAGTTCTTC. This translates into CASSSEGRGGDEQFF. The entire variable domain, with the rest obtained from reference TRBV9 and TRBJ2-1, is as follows: DSGVTQTPKHLITATGQRVTLRCSPRSGDLSVYWYQQSLDQGLQFLIQYYNGEERAKGNILERFSAQQFPDLHSELNLSSLELGDSALYFCASSSEGRGGDEQFFGPGTRLTVL.

A few counts support this clone. V usage is TRBV7-9 and J usage is TRBJ2-1; tentatively, D is TRBD2 (6 bases). The CDR3 consists of 17 residues. Germline CDR1 reads SEHNR; CDR2 reads FQNEAQ (reference sequence). Trimming pared 3 bases from V and 2 bases from J, leaving 17 bases between. The CDR3 region has the DNA TGTGCCAGCAGCTTGAACGCCGGGACTGGGACCTACAATGAGCAGTTCTTC. Translating it yields CASSLNAGTGTYNEQFF.

This clone was counted once. V is TRBV29-1 and J is TRBJ1-1, with 10 bases fitting TRBD1. The V gene end was trimmed by 1 base and the J gene end by 0 bases; junction bases not matched to a gene: 5. The CDR3 is 16 residues long. The germline V gene encodes CDR1 SQVTM and CDR2 ANQGSEA. For the CDR3, the DNA is TGCAGCGTTGAAGGCCGGGACAGGGGTGTGAACACTGAAGCTTTCTTT. This codes for CSVEGRDRGVNTEAFF.

The J gene is TRBJ2-1, the V gene TRBV6-6; D gene unclear. This CDR3 is 12 amino acids long. Trimming left V 0 bases short and J 8 bases short, with 5 bases between. Germline V gives CDR1 MNHNY, CDR2 SVGAGI (reference sequence). The CDR3 coding sequence is TGTGCCAGCAGTTACTCTTTCGATGAGCAGTTCTTC. It translates to CASSYSFDEQFF.

This clone appeared a single time. The chain employs TRBV7-6 and TRBJ2-7, with D possibly TRBD2 on 5 matching bases. CDR1 SGHVS and CDR2 FNYEAQ come from the germline V gene. V was pared by 5 bases and J by 2 bases, with 10 bases between. CDR3 length equals 13 residues. The DNA for the CDR3 is TGTGCCAGCAGCCACCCGAGGGCCTACGAGCAGTACTTC. Encoded protein: CASSHPRAYEQYF.

This chain connects TRBV5-4 to TRBJ2-5; 8 bases are shared with TRBD1. Germline assignment: CDR1 SGHNT and CDR2 YYREEE (reference sequence). V lost 2 bases to trimming and J lost 5 bases; unmatched junction nucleotides: 8. CDR3 size: 15 residues. The CDR3 sequence: CASSLSLRTGETQYF. The CDR3 nucleotides are TGTGCCAGCAGCTTAAGTCTACGGACAGGGGAGACCCAGTACTTC.

This clone was observed a single time. DNA of the CDR3: TGTGCCTGGAGTGTCACAGACAGGGGGTTTTTTAGCACTGAAGCTTTCTTT. Amino acid sequence: CAWSVTDRGFFSTEAFF. The rearrangement joins TRBV30 to TRBJ1-1; 9 bases map to TRBD1. The V and J ends lost 0 bases and 4 bases, in that order; junction bases with no gene match: 12. CDR1 is GTSNPN, CDR2 SVGIG, per germline (reference sequence). The CDR3 is made up of 17 amino acids. Full variable domain (rest looked up from reference TRBV30 and TRBJ1-1): SQTIHQWPATLVQPVGSPLSLECTVEGTSNPNLYWYRQAAGRGLQLLFYSVGIGQISSEVPQNLSASRPQDRQFILSSKKLLLSDSGFYLCAWSVTDRGFFSTEAFFGQGTRLTVV.